Listed here are 4 T cell receptor beta chains from one sample, sequenced in a study of cytomegalovirus exposure and HLA in healthy donors. The PCR contained 60 Vbeta and 13 Jbeta primers. Only in-frame clones appear in the TCRdb table, and some are missing; sequencing was by immunoSEQ multiplex PCR. The sample holds about 190,000 clones, roughly 87% seen once. The sequenced material came from PBMCs. These TCRs come from a boy between 2 and 15 years old in good health and CMV-seronegative.

The chain uses TRBV6-4 and TRBJ1-2; D is possibly TRBD1 (6 bases). Germline CDR1 reads MRHNA; CDR2 reads SNTAGT. The CDR3 sequence is 15 residues long. V lost 3 bases and J lost 9, with 20 bases in between. Here the CDR3 reads CASSESSDSRRSYTF. The CDR3 nucleotides read TGTGCCAGCAGTGAATCGTCGGACAGCCGTAGGAGCTACACCTTC.

The rearrangement joins TRBV28 to TRBJ1-5, with TRBD1 as a possible D gene (6 bases). Germline CDR1 MDHEN, CDR2 SYDVKM. The V and J ends lost 6 bases and 2 bases respectively, with 17 bases between them. The CDR3 has 16 residues. The CDR3 region is CASRLMGGGGNQPQHF. CDR3 bases: TGTGCCAGCAGGCTTATGGGAGGGGGAGGCAATCAGCCCCAGCATTTT.

The chain links TRBV10-3 to TRBJ1-1; TRBD1 is a possible D gene (5 bases). Germline V gene data show CDR1 as ENHRY and CDR2 as SYGVKD. Trimming left V 4 bases short and J 5 bases short, with 8 bases between. The length of the CDR3 is 12 residues. CDR3 region: CAISGGGTEAFF. CDR3 nucleotide sequence: TGTGCCATCAGTGGTGGGGGGACTGAAGCTTTCTTT.

This chain joins TRBV4-1 and TRBJ2-5, with a possible D match to TRBD2 (6 bases). Deletions cut 10 bases from V and 4 bases from J, with 13 bases between. The CDR3 length is 12 residues. Per the germline V gene, CDR1 is MGHRA and CDR2 is YSYEKL. The CDR3 DNA reads TGCGCCATTGGGACTCCCGGAGAGACCCAGTACTTC. This encodes CAIGTPGETQYF.